This T cell receptor (beta chain) was documented in a study of cytomegalovirus exposure and HLA in healthy donors. Study context: Around 80 million unique TCR sequences came from HLA-typed donors in an early release.

Use of 60 Vbeta and 13 Jbeta primers characterized the PCR. Using immunoSEQ multiplex PCR, the repertoire was profiled, and TCRdb retains in-frame clones only, with some absent. The sample includes more than 130,000 clones, 55% to 80% seen only once; the top ten take over 13%. Study-wide points: Across donors, presence/absence analyses took sequencing depth to be roughly uniform. Immune exposure data for these donors was limited to CMV serostatus.

The CDR3 totals 14 residues. As concerns this clone: The antigen is not known.

Sequencing was performed on PBMCs. The V and J genes are TRBV12-1 and TRBJ2-7; the table calls TRBD1, which could not be checked here. TRBV12-1 is assigned pseudogene status. This sequence was found in a human donor in good health. The chain's CDR3 is CASSPGTGYYEQYF. Written as DNA, the CDR3 is TGTGCCAGCAGCCCCGGGACAGGATACTACGAGCAGTACTTC.